The T cell receptor (beta chain) under discussion was sequenced for a study of blood T cell repertoires in COVID-19. Authors' processing steps: It was from reference gene primer amplification that nucleated cell counts were estimated. The protocol was immunoSEQ multiplex PCR, while the TCRdb copy is restricted to in-frame clones and leaves out a portion. V and J calls plus clone size are reproduced from that table; the DNA served to infer D and trimming. This table has fewer than 450,000 clones, roughly 91% appearing once. The CDR3 extends over 13 amino acids. The germline V gene has CDR1 SGHAT and CDR2 FQNNGV. The germline V and J ends were trimmed by 7 bases and 4 bases, with 13 bases remaining between them. This study enrolled people aged about 18 to 100 from about 26 US geographic areas. Cohort 3 donors counted as recovered after two negative PCRs, clearance, or resolved symptoms.

This sequence joins TRBV11-2 and TRBJ1-1; D is perhaps TRBD1 (5 bases). The sequenced sample was PBMCs or T cells enriched from blood (not recorded which). The receptor was isolated from a man between 18 and 35 years old who had recovered from COVID-19. Here the CDR3 reads CASTFQRGTEAFF. DNA for the CDR3: TGTGCCAGCACCTTTCAAAGGGGCACTGAAGCTTTCTTT.